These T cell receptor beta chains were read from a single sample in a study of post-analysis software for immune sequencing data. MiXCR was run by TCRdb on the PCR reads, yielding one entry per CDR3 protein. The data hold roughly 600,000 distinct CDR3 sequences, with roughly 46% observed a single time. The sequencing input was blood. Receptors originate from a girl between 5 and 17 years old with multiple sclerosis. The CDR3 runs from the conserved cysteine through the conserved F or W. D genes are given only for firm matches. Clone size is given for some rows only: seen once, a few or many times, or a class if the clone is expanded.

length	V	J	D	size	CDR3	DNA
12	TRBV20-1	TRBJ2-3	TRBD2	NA	CSAVLAADTQYF	TGCAGTGCTGTCCTAGCGGCAGATACGCAGTATTTT
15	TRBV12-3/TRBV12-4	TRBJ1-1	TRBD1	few	CASSPSTGANTEAFF	TGTGCCAGCAGTCCCTCGACAGGGGCCAACACTGAAGCTTTCTTT
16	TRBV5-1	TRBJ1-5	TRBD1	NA	CASSPSGGDRVQPQHF	TGCGCCAGCAGCCCGTCCGGGGGGGACAGGGTGCAGCCCCAGCATTTT
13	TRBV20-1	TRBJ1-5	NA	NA	CSAREGNNQPQHF	TGCAGTGCCAGAGAGGGCAACAATCAGCCCCAGCATTTT
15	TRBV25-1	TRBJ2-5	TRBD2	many	CASNAWGLASETQYF	TGTGCCAGCAATGCTTGGGGACTAGCGTCAGAGACCCAGTACTTC
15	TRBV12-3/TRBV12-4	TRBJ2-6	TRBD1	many	CASSPGQGGANVLTF	TGTGCCAGCAGCCCCGGACAGGGTGGCGCCAACGTCCTGACTTTC
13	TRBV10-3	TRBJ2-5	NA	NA	CAISEDRMETQYF	TGTGCCATCAGTGAGGACAGAATGGAGACCCAGTACTTC
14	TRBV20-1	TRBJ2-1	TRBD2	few	CSALAGDSYNEQFF	TGCAGTGCTCTGGCGGGGGACTCCTACAATGAGCAGTTCTTC
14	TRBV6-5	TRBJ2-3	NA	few	CASSARDSTDTQYF	TGTGCCAGCAGTGCAAGGGACAGCACAGATACGCAGTATTTT
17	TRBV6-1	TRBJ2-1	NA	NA	CASRPGVRGPSYNEQFF	TGTGCCAGCAGGCCAGGGGTGAGGGGACCCTCCTACAATGAGCAGTTCTTC
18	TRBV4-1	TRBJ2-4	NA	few	CASSQGSGGPLAKNIQYF	TGCGCCAGCAGCCAAGGGTCCGGGGGACCCCTAGCCAAAAACATTCAGTACTTC
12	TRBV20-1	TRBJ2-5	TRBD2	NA	CSAFWGGETQYF	TGCAGTGCTTTTTGGGGAGGGGAGACCCAGTACTTC
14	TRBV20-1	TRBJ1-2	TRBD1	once	CSASPQGAWNGYTF	TGCAGTGCTAGTCCCCAGGGGGCGTGGAATGGCTACACCTTC
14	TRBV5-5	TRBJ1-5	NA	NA	CASSLVAGRQPQHF	TGTGCCAGCAGCTTGGTAGCAGGCAGGCAGCCCCAGCATTTT
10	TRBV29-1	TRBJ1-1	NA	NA	CSVGDTEAFF	TGCAGCGTTGGGGACACTGAAGCTTTCTTT
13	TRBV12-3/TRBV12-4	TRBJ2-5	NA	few	CASTTGGQETQYF	TGTGCCAGCACCACCGGGGGTCAAGAGACCCAGTACTTC
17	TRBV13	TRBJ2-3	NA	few	CASSLAGWGQGTDTQYF	TGTGCCAGCAGCTTAGCGGGGTGGGGCCAGGGGACAGATACGCAGTATTTT
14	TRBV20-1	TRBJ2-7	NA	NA	CSASSPGPSYEQYF	TGCAGTGCTTCGTCTCCGGGACCCTCCTACGAGCAGTACTTC
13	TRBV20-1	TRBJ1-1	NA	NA	CSARDRGYAEAFF	TGCAGTGCTAGAGATAGGGGCTACGCTGAAGCTTTCTTT
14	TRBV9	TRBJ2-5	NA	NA	CASSPRDFLGTQYF	TGTGCCAGCAGCCCCCGGGACTTTTTAGGGACCCAGTACTTC
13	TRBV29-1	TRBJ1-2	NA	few	CSSRDITNYGYTF	TGCAGCAGCCGTGACATAACTAACTATGGCTACACCTTC
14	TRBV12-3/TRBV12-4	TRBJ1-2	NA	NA	CASSPYEQGQGYTF	TGTGCCAGCAGCCCCTACGAACAGGGTCAGGGCTACACCTTC
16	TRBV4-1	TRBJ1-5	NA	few	CASSQPRTAGYQPQHF	TGCGCCAGCAGCCAACCAAGGACTGCAGGGTATCAGCCCCAGCATTTT
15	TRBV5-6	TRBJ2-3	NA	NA	CASSPIVGSTDTQYF	TGTGCCAGCAGCCCCATAGTAGGAAGCACAGATACGCAGTATTTT
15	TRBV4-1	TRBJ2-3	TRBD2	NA	CASSPGLAVSDTQYF	TGCGCCAGCAGCCCCGGACTAGCGGTCTCAGATACGCAGTATTTT
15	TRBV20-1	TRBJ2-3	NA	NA	CSAFSPGRSTDTQYF	TGCAGTGCTTTCTCTCCGGGACGGAGCACAGATACGCAGTATTTT
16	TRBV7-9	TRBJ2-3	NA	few	CASSLAGGASTDTQYF	TGTGCCAGCAGCTTAGCGGGGGGGGCCAGCACAGATACGCAGTATTTT
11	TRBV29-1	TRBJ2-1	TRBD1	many	CSVEDGTGRFF	TGCAGCGTTGAAGATGGGACAGGGAGGTTCTTC
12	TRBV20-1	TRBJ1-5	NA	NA	CSANGNGQPQHF	TGCAGTGCTAACGGGAACGGGCAGCCCCAGCATTTT
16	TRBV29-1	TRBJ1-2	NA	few	CSVETGAPGDFNGYTF	TGCAGCGTTGAAACCGGCGCGCCAGGGGATTTCAATGGCTACACCTTC
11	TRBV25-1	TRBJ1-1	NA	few	CASAKTNEAFF	TGTGCGTCAGCTAAGACTAATGAAGCTTTCTTT
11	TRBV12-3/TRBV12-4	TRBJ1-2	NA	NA	CASSLARGYTF	TGTGCCAGCAGTTTAGCGCGAGGCTACACCTTC
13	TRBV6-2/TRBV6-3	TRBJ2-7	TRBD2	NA	CASTLAGYNEQYF	TGTGCCAGCACCCTAGCGGGTTACAATGAGCAGTACTTC
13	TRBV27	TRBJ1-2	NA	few	CASSYAGPDGYTF	TGTGCCAGCAGTTATGCGGGGCCCGATGGCTACACCTTC
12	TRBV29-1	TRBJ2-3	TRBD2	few	CSVQAGADTQYF	TGCAGCGTTCAAGCGGGAGCGGATACGCAGTATTTT
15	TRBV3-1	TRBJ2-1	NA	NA	CASSQGGGHINEQFF	TGTGCCAGCAGCCAAGGGGGGGGACATATCAATGAGCAGTTCTTC
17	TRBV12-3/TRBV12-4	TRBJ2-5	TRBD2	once	CASSLTSSGRGQETQYF	TGTGCCAGCAGCCTTACCTCTAGCGGGAGGGGGCAAGAGACCCAGTACTTC